Each of the 26 T cell receptor beta chains below was sequenced from the same sample in a study of blood T cell repertoires in COVID-19. Only in-frame clones appear in the TCRdb table, and some are missing; sequencing was by immunoSEQ multiplex PCR. Of 230,000 or so clones in the sample, around four fifths were seen once. Sequencing was done on a sample of peripheral blood. These receptors were taken from a man in his forties with active or convalescent COVID-19.

J is TRBJ1-1 and V is TRBV4-3, with 8 bases identical to TRBD1. Per the germline V gene, CDR1 is LGHNA and CDR2 is YSLEER. The CDR3 covers 16 residues. V trimming: 2 bases; J trimming: 0 bases; junction bases outside the gene matches: 5. CDR3 bases: TGCGCCAGCAGCCAAACGTACAGGGGGATGAACACTGAAGCTTTCTTT. Translation: CASSQTYRGMNTEAFF.

V and J are TRBV29-1 and TRBJ1-1; possibly TRBD1 for D (6 bases). V lost 7 bases and J 7 bases, leaving 19 bases between the germline ends. The CDR3 has 13 amino acids. The germline gives CDR1 SQVTM, CDR2 ANQGSEA. The CDR3: CSADGGGQVEAFF. CDR3 nucleotides: TGCAGCGCCGACGGGGGGGGGCAGGTTGAAGCTTTCTTT.

The chain has TRBV27 and TRBJ1-2; TRBD1 agrees at 7 bases. The CDR3 consists of 16 residues. Trimming removed 3 bases from V and 8 bases from J; junction bases left unmatched: 15. Germline-derived CDR1 and CDR2 are MNHEY and SMNVEV (reference sequence). CDR3: CASSFERPPGGDGYTF. For the CDR3, the DNA is TGTGCCAGCAGTTTCGAGCGCCCCCCAGGGGGTGACGGCTACACCTTC.

This clone was observed a handful of times. J is TRBJ2-7 and V is TRBV6-6, with TRBD1 matching over 9 bases. CDR3 length equals 13 residues. V was pared by 7 bases and J by 5 bases, with 6 bases of the junction left unmatched. Germline assignment: CDR1 MNHNY and CDR2 SVGAGI (reference sequence). This chain's CDR3 is CASNIQGAHEQYF. The CDR3 DNA reads as TGTGCCAGCAACATACAGGGGGCCCACGAGCAGTACTTC.

The chain uses TRBV7-9 and TRBJ2-5; no clear D gene. The V gene lost 0 bases and the J gene lost 3 bases, with 8 bases spanning the gap. CDR1 SEHNR and CDR2 FQNEAQ come from the germline V gene (reference sequence). This CDR3 contains 14 residues. Here the CDR3 DNA reads TGTGCCAGCAGCTTAGCTGGCCATAAAGAGACCCAGTACTTC. Residues: CASSLAGHKETQYF.

The chain employs TRBV11-2 and TRBJ2-2; D possibly corresponds to TRBD1 (6 bases). The V end was cut by 0 bases, the J end by 7 bases, with 15 bases between. The CDR3 covers 16 residues. Germline CDR1 SGHAT, CDR2 FQNNGV. The CDR3 bases are TGTGCCAGCAGCTTAGATTCGGCAGGGGCGATCGGGGAGCTGTTTTTT. Encoded protein: CASSLDSAGAIGELFF.

This clone was recorded a few times. The gene calls are TRBV7-9 and TRBJ2-1, with TRBD2 matching over 14 bases. CDR3 length: 15 residues. V dropped 5 bases and J dropped 6; count of bases not matched to a gene: 3. The germline gives CDR1 SEHNR, CDR2 FQNEAQ (reference sequence). CDR3 sequence: CASSTGLAGGNEQFF. The CDR3 coding sequence is TGTGCCAGCAGCACCGGACTAGCGGGAGGCAATGAGCAGTTCTTC.

The chain links TRBV30 to TRBJ1-5; D remains unclear. The germline gives CDR1 GTSNPN, CDR2 SVGIG (reference sequence). This CDR3 is 15 amino acids long. Trimming pared 0 bases from V and 4 bases from J, leaving 13 bases between. The CDR3 nucleotides read TGTGCCTGGAGTGTAACGGGGTCTCTTAATCAGCCCCAGCATTTT. Residues: CAWSVTGSLNQPQHF. Combining the CDR3 with reference TRBV30 and TRBJ1-5 gives the whole variable domain SQTIHQWPATLVQPVGSPLSLECTVEGTSNPNLYWYRQAAGRGLQLLFYSVGIGQISSEVPQNLSASRPQDRQFILSSKKLLLSDSGFYLCAWSVTGSLNQPQHFGDGTRLSIL.

The genes are TRBV6-6 and TRBJ2-7; TRBD2 matches at 7 bases. Losses at the gene ends were 7 bases for V and 4 bases for J; bases not matched to a gene: 10. Germline V lookup: CDR1 MNHNY, CDR2 SVGAGI (reference sequence). This CDR3 is 14 amino acids long. This chain's CDR3 is CASTGGSNPYEQYF. The DNA of the CDR3 is TGTGCCAGCACCGGGGGGTCCAACCCTTACGAGCAGTACTTC.

CDR3 sequence: CASSPGTSDNEQFF. CDR3 bases: TGTGCCAGCTCACCAGGAACTAGCGACAATGAGCAGTTCTTC. The chain combines TRBV18 with TRBJ2-1, with TRBD2 matching over 7 bases. Looked up from germline, CDR1 is KGHSH and CDR2 is LQKENI. CDR3 length: 14 residues. After removal of 2 bases from V and 5 bases from J, the junction contained 3 bases not matched to a gene.

V and J are TRBV7-2 and TRBJ1-5; tentative D call: TRBD1 (6 bases). The CDR3 contains 14 residues. Trimming took off 5 bases at V and 7 bases at J, with 15 bases between the two ends. Germline assignment: CDR1 SGHTA and CDR2 FQGNSA. CDR3 loop: CASSPRGAGQPQHF. In nucleotides, the CDR3 is TGTGCCAGCAGCCCCCGGGGGGCTGGGCAGCCCCAGCATTTT.

The chain employs TRBV5-4 and TRBJ2-3; 7 positions agree with TRBD2. The germline V gene has CDR1 SGHNT and CDR2 YYREEE (reference sequence). There are 16 residues in the CDR3. J was trimmed by 2 bases and V by 4 bases; bases with no gene match: 10. CDR3 in DNA: TGTGCCAGCAGCGTAACAAGCGGGACTCCCACAGATACGCAGTATTTT. It codes for CASSVTSGTPTDTQYF.

V gene TRBV5-1 combines with J gene TRBJ1-1, with a weak D call TRBD1 (6 bases). Germline V gene sequence: CDR1 SGHRS, CDR2 YFSETQ. Trimming removed 0 bases from V and 0 bases from J, with 12 bases in between. The CDR3 length is 16 residues. In DNA form, the CDR3 reads TGCGCCAGCAGCTTGGATCTGGACAGCATGAACACTGAAGCTTTCTTT. Amino acids: CASSLDLDSMNTEAFF. Looking up the rest from reference TRBV5-1 and TRBJ1-1 gives the full variable domain: KAGVTQTPRYLIKTRGQQVTLSCSPISGHRSVSWYQQTPGQGLQFLFEYFSETQRNKGNFPGRFSGRQFSNSRSEMNVSTLELGDSALYLCASSLDLDSMNTEAFFGQGTRLTVV.

The rearrangement joins TRBV3-1 (or the pseudogene TRBV3-2) to TRBJ1-2, with a weak D call TRBD1 (6 bases). From germline, CDR1 is LGHDT and CDR2 YNNKEL (reference sequence). Trimming stripped 7 bases from V and 3 bases from J, with 9 bases between. There are 12 residues in the CDR3. CDR3 loop: CASTRGDYGYTF. As DNA, the CDR3 is TGTGCCAGCACCAGGGGAGACTATGGCTACACCTTC.

The chain uses TRBV6-5 and TRBJ1-2, with D perhaps matching TRBD1 (6 bases). V gave up 6 bases and J gave up 2 bases, with 13 bases separating them. The CDR3 totals 14 residues. The germline V gene encodes CDR1 MNHEY and CDR2 SVGAGI. The CDR3 DNA reads as TGTGCCAGCAGACAAGATACAGGGAACTATGGCTACACCTTC. Its protein product is CASRQDTGNYGYTF.

This clone was seen a handful of times. The rearrangement joins TRBV7-8 to TRBJ1-2; D is possibly TRBD1 (6 bases). Trimming removed 5 bases from V and 7 bases from J, with 17 bases in between. Germline V gene lookup returns CDR1 SGHVS and CDR2 FQNEAQ. The CDR3 covers 14 residues. CDR3 region: CASSPTGNRGGYTF. As DNA, the CDR3 is TGTGCCAGCAGCCCTACAGGGAATCGTGGTGGCTACACCTTC.

About this clone itself: Possible read error: a much larger clone is one base away. This sample includes further DNA sequences coding for the same CDR3. The chain links TRBV23-1 to TRBJ2-7, with 12 bases matching TRBD1. TRBV23-1 is noted as an ORF with a role that remains uncertain. The ends lost 7 bases at V and 4 bases at J; junction bases unmatched: 14. The CDR3 has 17 residues. The CDR3 spells CASKSRGKGQGAYEQYF. Written as DNA, the CDR3 is TGCGCCAGCAAATCACGGGGGAAGGGACAGGGGGCTTACGAGCAGTACTTC.

The V gene is TRBV30, the J gene TRBJ1-3; a weak D match, TRBD1 (5 bases). V was shortened by 0 bases and J by 8 bases, with 8 bases between the two germline ends. The V gene's germline CDR1 is GTSNPN and CDR2 SVGIG (reference sequence). The CDR3 runs to 12 residues. In nucleotides, the CDR3 is TGTGCCTGGAGTGTTTGGGGGGACACCATATATTTT. Residues: CAWSVWGDTIYF.

This rearrangement joins TRBV6-5 to TRBJ1-1; D gene ambiguous. There are 11 residues in the CDR3. CDR1 and CDR2 (germline): MNHEY, SVGAGI. The V gene lost 7 bases and the J gene lost 2 bases, with 5 bases spanning the gap. This CDR3 reads CASTYNTEAFF. The CDR3 DNA reads TGTGCCAGCACCTATAACACTGAAGCTTTCTTT.

The chain joins TRBV4-2 to TRBJ1-3; D call uncertain. Germline CDR1 LGHNA, CDR2 YNFKEQ. CDR3 size: 17 residues. V lost 0 bases, J lost 0 bases, and 12 bases lay in between. The CDR3 DNA is TGTGCCAGCAGCCAAGATATTATCGCTATCTCTGGAAACACCATATATTTT. Its translation: CASSQDIIAISGNTIYF.

The chain couples TRBV7-2 to TRBJ1-5; 9 bases are shared with TRBD1. With V trimmed by 6 bases and J by 2 bases, 5 bases remained unmatched. CDR1 and CDR2 (germline): SGHTA, FQGNSA. The CDR3 has 15 residues. This CDR3 is CASSWGQGGNQPQHF. CDR3 in DNA: TGTGCCAGCAGTTGGGGACAGGGCGGCAATCAGCCCCAGCATTTT.

The V gene is TRBV24-1, the J gene TRBJ2-1; perhaps TRBD2 as D (6 bases). This CDR3 is built from 14 residues. V dropped 3 bases and J dropped 6 bases, with 11 bases sitting between them. Germline CDR1 reads KGHDR; CDR2 reads SFDVKD. The CDR3 is CATSDRDFINEQFF. The DNA of the CDR3 is TGTGCCACCAGTGATCGGGACTTTATCAATGAGCAGTTCTTC.

Only a few counts were recorded for this clone. The gene calls are TRBV7-9 and TRBJ2-1; D not certain. V shed 4 bases and J shed 9 bases, with 16 bases lying between them. Germline loops: CDR1 SEHNR, CDR2 FQNEAQ (reference sequence). The CDR3 extends over 14 amino acids. CDR3 in DNA: TGTGCCAGCAGCTCACGTATCTACCCCGGTGAGCAGTTCTTC. This sequence encodes CASSSRIYPGEQFF. The variable domain in full, completed from reference TRBV7-9 and TRBJ2-1, reads DTGVSQNPRHKITKRGQNVTFRCDPISEHNRLYWYRQTLGQGPEFLTYFQNEAQLEKSRLLSDRFSAERPKGSFSTLEIQRTEQGDSAMYLCASSSRIYPGEQFFGPGTRLTVL.

Only one count was recorded for this clone. The chain employs TRBV11-3 and TRBJ1-1; no clear D gene. Trimming left V 4 bases short and J 3 bases short, with 6 bases between. The CDR3 is 12 amino acids. The V gene's germline CDR1 is SGHNT and CDR2 YENEEA. The CDR3 protein is CASSSSHTEAFF. Written as DNA, the CDR3 is TGTGCCAGCAGCTCGTCTCACACTGAAGCTTTCTTT.

This chain links TRBV9 with TRBJ2-2; TRBD2 might be the D (5 bases). Trimming took 3 bases from V and 0 from J, leaving 15 bases between them. The CDR3 spans 17 residues. CDR1 is SGDLS and CDR2 is YYNGEE in the germline V gene. Here the CDR3 reads CASSGSRTVSNTGELFF. DNA for the CDR3: TGTGCCAGCAGCGGTTCAAGGACTGTATCGAACACCGGGGAGCTGTTTTTT.

This sequence joins TRBV27 and TRBJ1-2, with 10 nucleotides matching TRBD1. The V gene's germline CDR1 is MNHEY and CDR2 SMNVEV (reference sequence). V lost 3 bases, J lost 7 bases, and 8 bases stayed unmatched. The CDR3 is 15 amino acids. This CDR3 is CASSFQDRGYSGYTF. In nucleotides, the CDR3 is TGTGCCAGCAGTTTCCAGGACAGGGGGTACTCTGGCTACACCTTC.